Each of the 21 T cell receptor beta chains below was sequenced from the same sample in a study of blood T cell repertoires in COVID-19. Profiling relied on immunoSEQ multiplex PCR, and the TCRdb table lists in-frame clones only, not all of them. The profile shows approximately 120,000 clones, approximately 91% of them singletons. The sample consisted of peripheral blood. These receptors all come from a woman over 75 with acute or convalescent COVID-19.

The chain recombines TRBV19 with TRBJ1-5, with D uncertain. With 5 bases removed from V and 4 bases from J, the gap between germline ends came to 15 bases. The CDR3 has 15 amino acids. CDR1 and CDR2 (germline): LNHDA, SQIVND (reference sequence). CDR3 protein: CASSFGREGNQPQHF. In DNA, the CDR3 is TGTGCCAGTAGTTTCGGACGGGAAGGGAATCAGCCCCAGCATTTT.

V and J are TRBV7-9 and TRBJ1-2; the match to TRBD1 covers 8 bases. The CDR3 sequence is 14 residues long. Germline loops: CDR1 SEHNR, CDR2 FQNEAQ (reference sequence). After removal of 3 bases from V and 6 bases from J, the junction contained 6 bases not matched to a gene. CDR3: CASSFPDRADGYTF. The CDR3 region has the DNA TGTGCCAGCAGCTTCCCGGACAGGGCGGATGGCTACACCTTC.

With regard to this clone: At one end the junction does not follow the germline gene, possibly because of a read error. The genes are TRBV7-7 and TRBJ2-7; TRBD1 aligns across 8 bases. Germline V lookup: CDR1 SSHAT, CDR2 FNYEAQ (reference sequence). The CDR3 length is 13 residues. The CDR3 is CASSLGQEYEQYF. In DNA form, the CDR3 reads TGTGCTAGCAGCTTGGGACAGGAGTACGAGCAGTACTTC.

The V call is TRBV18, the J call TRBJ2-3; D might be TRBD2 (6 bases). This CDR3 spans 14 amino acids. Germline CDR1 KGHSH, CDR2 LQKENI. Trimming stripped 2 bases from V and 2 bases from J, with 8 bases between. For the CDR3, the DNA is TGTGCCAGCTCACCAGGGACTGACACAGATACGCAGTATTTT. Its protein product is CASSPGTDTDTQYF. Drawing the rest from reference TRBV18 and TRBJ2-3, the complete variable domain is NAGVMQNPRHLVRRRGQEARLRCSPMKGHSHVYWYRQLPEEGLKFMVYLQKENIIDESGMPKERFSAEFPKEGPSILRIQQVVRGDSAAYFCASSPGTDTDTQYFGPGTRLTVL.

The chain employs TRBV2 and TRBJ2-5, with D possibly being TRBD2 (6 bases). CDR3 length equals 16 residues. V shed 8 bases and J shed 1 base, with 20 bases lying between them. Germline V gene data show CDR1 as SNHLY and CDR2 as FYNNEI. CDR3 residues: CASVPGASTPQETQYF. As DNA, the CDR3 is TGTGCCAGCGTCCCGGGAGCCAGTACCCCCCAAGAGACCCAGTACTTC.

This rearrangement joins TRBV19 to TRBJ1-4; tentatively, D is TRBD1 (6 bases). The CDR3 length is 17 residues. Germline V gene sequence: CDR1 LNHDA, CDR2 SQIVND (reference sequence). The V and J ends lost 5 bases and 1 base respectively, with 17 bases between them. The CDR3 region is CASSPRGGLGTNEKLFF. The DNA of the CDR3 is TGTGCCAGTAGTCCCAGAGGGGGTCTTGGAACTAATGAAAAACTGTTTTTT.

The chain employs TRBV7-8 and TRBJ2-5, with D maybe TRBD2 (6 bases). Germline assignment: CDR1 SGHVS and CDR2 FQNEAQ. Trimming took off 3 bases at V and 3 bases at J, with 14 bases between the two ends. The CDR3 is 15 amino acids. The CDR3 protein is CASSFRGGTEETQYF. CDR3 DNA: TGTGCCAGCAGCTTCAGAGGAGGGACTGAAGAGACCCAGTACTTC.

The chain recombines TRBV4-1 with TRBJ2-3, with a possible D match to TRBD1 (5 bases). The germline gives CDR1 MGHRA, CDR2 YSYEKL. Trimming took off 3 bases at V and 0 bases at J, with 10 bases between the two ends. CDR3 length: 15 amino acids. Here the CDR3 reads CASSHQGLSTDTQYF. CDR3 in DNA: TGCGCCAGCAGCCACCAGGGCCTTAGCACAGATACGCAGTATTTT.

The chain employs TRBV2 and TRBJ2-3, with TRBD1 as a possible D gene (5 bases). V gave up 6 bases and J gave up 7 bases, with 8 bases separating them. This CDR3 comprises 11 residues. In germline, CDR1 is SNHLY, CDR2 FYNNEI. The CDR3 nucleotides read TGTGCCAGCAGACAGGTCAATACGCAGTATTTT. As protein: CASRQVNTQYF. The whole variable domain, filled in from reference TRBV2 and TRBJ2-3, reads EPEVTQTPSHQVTQMGQEVILRCVPISNHLYFYWYRQILGQKVEFLVSFYNNEISEKSEIFDDQFSVERPDGSNFTLKIRSTKLEDSAMYFCASRQVNTQYFGPGTRLTVL.

The V gene is TRBV12-5, the J gene TRBJ1-3; TRBD1 matches at 9 bases. J gave up 4 bases and V 6 bases, and 7 bases lay outside the gene matches. The CDR3 totals 15 residues. Germline CDR1 is LGHNT and CDR2 is FRNRAP. The CDR3 spells CASGLQGALGNTIYF. In nucleotides, the CDR3 is TGTGCTAGTGGGCTACAGGGGGCATTGGGAAACACCATATATTTT. Complete variable domain (other parts from reference TRBV12-5 and TRBJ1-3): DARVTQTPRHKVTEMGQEVTMRCQPILGHNTVFWYRQTMMQGLELLAYFRNRAPLDDSGMPKDRFSAEMPDATLATLKIQPSEPRDSAVYFCASGLQGALGNTIYFGEGSWLTVV.

The chain recombines TRBV6-2 or TRBV6-3 with TRBJ1-2; 8 positions agree with TRBD1. Unmatched junction bases numbered 7, after V lost 6 bases and J lost 4 bases. The CDR3 totals 14 residues. Germline V lookup: CDR1 MNHEY, CDR2 SVGEGT. CDR3 coding DNA: TGTGCCAGCAGCCCCAGGGGGCGAGTCTATGGCTACACCTTC. It translates to CASSPRGRVYGYTF.

This rearrangement joins TRBV6-2 or TRBV6-3 to TRBJ1-5; TRBD1 might be the D (6 bases). Looked up from germline, CDR1 is MNHEY and CDR2 is SVGEGT. There are 16 residues in the CDR3. V lost 4 bases, J lost 2 bases, and 15 bases lay in between. CDR3 DNA: TGTGCCAGCAGTTCCCCCCGGGGGGGCGGCAATCAGCCCCAGCATTTT. It codes for CASSSPRGGGNQPQHF.

V usage is TRBV7-3 and J usage is TRBJ2-3, with TRBD2 identical over 7 bases. This CDR3 region has 15 residues. V was pared by 1 base and J by 3 bases, with 4 bases of the junction left unmatched. The germline V gene encodes CDR1 SGHTA and CDR2 FQGTGA. The CDR3: CASSLRGRETDTQYF. The CDR3 DNA reads TGTGCCAGCAGCTTAAGGGGGAGGGAGACAGATACGCAGTATTTT.

This sequence joins TRBV5-6 and TRBJ1-3; TRBD1 is a possible D gene (6 bases). CDR3 length equals 15 residues. V was trimmed by 3 bases and J by 5 bases, leaving 15 bases between them. Germline V gene lookup returns CDR1 SGHDT and CDR2 YYEEEE. CDR3 loop: CASSSDSRWRNTIYF. CDR3 bases: TGTGCCAGCAGCTCGGACAGTCGATGGAGAAACACCATATATTTT.

The chain links TRBV10-3 to TRBJ2-1; 10 bases fit TRBD2. The CDR3 totals 16 residues. V lost 4 bases, J lost 0 bases, and 3 bases stayed unmatched. Germline CDR1 and CDR2: ENHRY and SYGVKD. The CDR3 loop is CAISVSSGSSYNEQFF. CDR3 nucleotide sequence: TGTGCCATCAGTGTTTCTAGCGGGAGCTCCTACAATGAGCAGTTCTTC.

The chain couples TRBV5-4 to TRBJ2-2; TRBD1 aligns across 9 bases. Germline V gene sequence: CDR1 SGHNT, CDR2 YYREEE (reference sequence). This CDR3 is built from 18 residues. Trimming removed 5 bases from V and 5 bases from J; junction bases left unmatched: 16. The chain's CDR3 is CASSTNSPGQGLTGELFF. CDR3 bases: TGTGCCAGCAGTACTAATTCACCGGGACAGGGATTAACCGGGGAGCTGTTTTTT. The full variable domain, in which reference TRBV5-4 and TRBJ2-2 provide the parts outside the CDR3, is ETGVTQSPTHLIKTRGQQVTLRCSSQSGHNTVSWYQQALGQGPQFIFQYYREEENGRGNFPPRFSGLQFPNYSSELNVNALELDDSALYLCASSTNSPGQGLTGELFFGEGSRLTVL.

The chain links TRBV7-8 to TRBJ2-7; no clear D. The V end lost 4 bases, the J end lost 5 bases, and 9 bases lay between the germline ends. The CDR3 has 12 amino acids. Germline V gene lookup returns CDR1 SGHVS and CDR2 FQNEAQ. The CDR3 DNA is TGTGCCAGCAGCTCCCCTTCCCACGAGCAGTACTTC. It specifies CASSSPSHEQYF. Variable domain in full (rest from reference TRBV7-8 and TRBJ2-7): GAGVSQSPRYKVAKRGQDVALRCDPISGHVSLFWYQQALGQGPEFLTYFQNEAQLDKSGLPSDRFFAERPEGSVSTLKIQRTQQEDSAVYLCASSSPSHEQYFGPGTRLTVT.

J is TRBJ2-2 and V is TRBV4-2; TRBD2 matches at 11 bases. Trimming took 1 base from V and 5 from J; bases not matched to a gene: 6. From germline, CDR1 is LGHNA and CDR2 YNFKEQ. CDR3 length: 17 residues. In DNA form, the CDR3 reads TGTGCCAGCAGCCAAGCAGGACTAGCGGGCGGGACCGGGGAGCTGTTTTTT. This gives the protein CASSQAGLAGGTGELFF.

The rearrangement uses TRBV5-1 and TRBJ2-1, with TRBD2 identical over 9 bases. The V segment lost 1 base and the J segment 9 bases; nucleotides outside the gene matches: 11. Germline V gene data show CDR1 as SGHRS and CDR2 as YFSETQ. CDR3 length: 16 amino acids. The CDR3 protein is CASSLMSSGISAEQFF. The CDR3 nucleotides are TGCGCCAGCAGCTTGATGTCTAGCGGGATATCGGCTGAGCAGTTCTTC.

This clone was seen just once. The chain recombines TRBV19 with TRBJ1-4; D remains ambiguous. The ends were cut back, 4 bases at V and 2 bases at J, with 11 bases in the middle. CDR1 LNHDA and CDR2 SQIVND come from the germline V gene (reference sequence). The CDR3 totals 15 residues. CDR3 protein: CASSTRTDTNEKLFF. CDR3 bases: TGTGCCAGTAGTACCCGGACTGATACTAATGAAAAACTGTTTTTT.

The V call is TRBV9, the J call TRBJ1-3; D uncertain. The CDR3 is 15 residues long. Looked up from germline, CDR1 is SGDLS and CDR2 is YYNGEE. V lost 0 bases and J 4 bases, leaving 11 bases between the germline ends. The CDR3 protein is CASSVGTSGGNTIYF. Written as DNA, the CDR3 is TGTGCCAGCAGCGTAGGCACATCGGGAGGAAACACCATATATTTT.